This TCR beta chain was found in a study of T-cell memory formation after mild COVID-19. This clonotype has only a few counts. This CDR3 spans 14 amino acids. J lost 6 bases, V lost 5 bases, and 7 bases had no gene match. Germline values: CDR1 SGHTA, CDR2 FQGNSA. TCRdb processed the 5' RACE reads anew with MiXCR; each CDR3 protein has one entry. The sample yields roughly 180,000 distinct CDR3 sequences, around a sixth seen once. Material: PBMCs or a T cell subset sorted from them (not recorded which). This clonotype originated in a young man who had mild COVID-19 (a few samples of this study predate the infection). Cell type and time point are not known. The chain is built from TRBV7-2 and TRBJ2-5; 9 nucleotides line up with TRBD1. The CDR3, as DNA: TGTGCCAGCAGCCGGGACAGGGAGGAAAAGACCCAGTACTTC. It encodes CASSRDREEKTQYF.